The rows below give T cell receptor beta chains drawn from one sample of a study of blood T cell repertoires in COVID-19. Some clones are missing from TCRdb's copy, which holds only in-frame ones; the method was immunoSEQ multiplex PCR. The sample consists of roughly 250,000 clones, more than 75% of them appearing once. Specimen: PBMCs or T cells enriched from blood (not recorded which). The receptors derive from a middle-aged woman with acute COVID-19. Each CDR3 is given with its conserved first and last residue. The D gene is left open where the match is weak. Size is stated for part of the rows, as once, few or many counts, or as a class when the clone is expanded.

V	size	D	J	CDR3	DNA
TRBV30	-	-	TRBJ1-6	CAWSVGTESPLHF	TGTGCCTGGAGTGTTGGTACAGAATCACCCCTCCACTTT
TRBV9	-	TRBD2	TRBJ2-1	CASSVDIRTSYNEQFF	TGTGCCAGCAGCGTAGACATACGGACTAGCTACAATGAGCAGTTCTTC
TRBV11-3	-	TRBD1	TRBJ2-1	CASSSGQANNEQFF	TGTGCCAGCAGTTCGGGACAGGCAAACAATGAGCAGTTCTTC
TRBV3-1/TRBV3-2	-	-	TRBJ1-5	CASSRSPDQPQHF	TGTGCCAGCAGCCGTTCCCCGGATCAGCCCCAGCATTTT
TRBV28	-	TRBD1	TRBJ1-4	CASGDRGTVYGKLFF	TGTGCCAGCGGGGACAGGGGAACGGTTTATGGTAAACTGTTTTTT
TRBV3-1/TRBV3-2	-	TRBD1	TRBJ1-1	CASTHGTGIGNTEAFF	TGTGCCAGCACCCATGGGACAGGGATTGGGAACACTGAAGCTTTCTTT
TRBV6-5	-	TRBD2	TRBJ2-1	CASVPLAGQYNEQFF	TGTGCCAGCGTCCCACTAGCGGGTCAATACAATGAGCAGTTCTTC
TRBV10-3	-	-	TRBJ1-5	CAITDSEDQPQHF	TGTGCCATCACGGACAGCGAAGATCAGCCCCAGCATTTT
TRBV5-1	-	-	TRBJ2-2	CASMVSSNTGELFF	TGCGCCAGCATGGTTAGCTCGAACACCGGGGAGCTGTTTTTT
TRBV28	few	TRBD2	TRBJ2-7	CASSLSGLADEQYF	TGTGCCAGCAGTTTATCGGGGCTAGCGGACGAGCAGTACTTC
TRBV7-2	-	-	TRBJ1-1	CASSISYSMNTEAFF	TGTGCCAGCAGCATATCGTACAGCATGAACACTGAAGCTTTCTTT
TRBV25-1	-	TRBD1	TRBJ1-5	CASSEDRVGNQPQHF	TGTGCCAGCAGTGAAGACAGGGTTGGAAATCAGCCCCAGCATTTT
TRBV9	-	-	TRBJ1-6	CASSVGVQVSPLHF	TGTGCCAGCAGCGTAGGTGTGCAGGTTTCACCCCTCCACTTT
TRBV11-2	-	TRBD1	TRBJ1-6	CASSQPGQSSYNSPLHF	TGTGCCAGCAGCCAACCGGGACAGAGCTCCTATAATTCACCCCTCCACTTT
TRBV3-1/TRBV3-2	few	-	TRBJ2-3	CASSQAGASTDTQYF	TGTGCCAGCAGCCAAGCGGGAGCTAGCACAGATACGCAGTATTTT
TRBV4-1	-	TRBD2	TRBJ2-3	CASSQISGRAPSTDTQYF	TGCGCCAGCAGCCAAATTAGCGGGAGGGCGCCTAGCACAGATACGCAGTATTTT
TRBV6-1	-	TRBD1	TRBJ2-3	CASSERGQGAGTRMNTQYF	TGTGCCAGCAGTGAAAGGGGACAGGGGGCAGGGACTAGGATGAATACGCAGTATTTT
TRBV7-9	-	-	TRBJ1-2	CASSNSGTAYGYTF	TGTGCCAGCAGCAATAGCGGGACTGCCTATGGCTACACCTTC
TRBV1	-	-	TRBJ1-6	CTSSQARDRGPLNSPLHF	TGCACCAGCAGCCAAGCCCGGGACAGGGGTCCCCTCAATTCACCCCTCCACTTT
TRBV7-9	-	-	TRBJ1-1	CASRLTENTEAFF	TGTGCCAGCAGACTCACAGAGAACACTGAAGCTTTCTTT
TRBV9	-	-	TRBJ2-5	CASSVGGSQETQYF	TGTGCCAGCAGCGTAGGCGGGTCTCAAGAGACCCAGTACTTC
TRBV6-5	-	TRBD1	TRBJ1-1	CASSYSKGARTEAFF	TGTGCCAGCAGTTACTCGAAGGGGGCAAGAACTGAAGCTTTCTTT
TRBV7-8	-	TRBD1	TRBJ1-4	CASSPRDRGTNEKLFF	TGTGCCAGCAGCCCCCGTGACAGGGGAACTAATGAAAAACTGTTTTTT
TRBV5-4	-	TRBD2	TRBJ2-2	CASSPGTIGHGELFF	TGTGCCAGCAGCCCCGGGACTATCGGACACGGGGAGCTGTTTTTT
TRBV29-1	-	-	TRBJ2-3	CSVGLVTDTQYF	TGCAGCGTTGGACTAGTTACCGATACGCAGTATTTT
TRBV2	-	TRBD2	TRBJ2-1	CASSESVGSGNSEQFF	TGTGCCAGCAGTGAGTCTGTCGGTAGCGGGAATTCTGAGCAGTTCTTC
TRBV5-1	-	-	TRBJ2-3	CASSLSGVPGVGTDTQYF	TGCGCCAGCAGCTTGTCGGGGGTTCCGGGAGTAGGAACAGATACGCAGTATTTT
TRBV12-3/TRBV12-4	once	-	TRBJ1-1	CASSRTENTEAFF	TGTGCCAGCAGTAGGACAGAGAACACTGAAGCTTTCTTT
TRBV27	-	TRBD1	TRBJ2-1	CASSLHLLTGGQSNEQFF	TGTGCCAGCAGTTTACACCTCCTCACAGGGGGACAGAGCAATGAGCAGTTCTTC